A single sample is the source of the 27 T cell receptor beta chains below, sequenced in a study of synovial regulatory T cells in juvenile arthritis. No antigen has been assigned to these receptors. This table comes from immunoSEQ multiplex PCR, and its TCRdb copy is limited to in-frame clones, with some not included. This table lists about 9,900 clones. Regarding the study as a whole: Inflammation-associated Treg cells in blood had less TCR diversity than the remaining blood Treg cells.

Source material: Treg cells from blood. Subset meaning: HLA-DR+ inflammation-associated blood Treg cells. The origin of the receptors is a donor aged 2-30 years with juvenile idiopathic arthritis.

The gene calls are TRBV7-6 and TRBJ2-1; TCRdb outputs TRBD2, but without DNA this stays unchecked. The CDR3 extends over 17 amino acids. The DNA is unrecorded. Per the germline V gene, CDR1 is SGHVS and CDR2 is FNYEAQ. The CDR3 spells CASSLGPDFSSYNEQFF.

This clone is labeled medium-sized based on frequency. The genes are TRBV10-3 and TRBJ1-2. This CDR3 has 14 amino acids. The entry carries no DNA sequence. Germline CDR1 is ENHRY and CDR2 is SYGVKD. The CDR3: CAISEEGFLYGYTF.

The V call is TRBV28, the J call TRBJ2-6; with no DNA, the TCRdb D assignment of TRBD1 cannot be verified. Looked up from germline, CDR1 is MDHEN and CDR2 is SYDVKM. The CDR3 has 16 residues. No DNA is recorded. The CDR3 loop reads CASSPGTIAGANVLTF.

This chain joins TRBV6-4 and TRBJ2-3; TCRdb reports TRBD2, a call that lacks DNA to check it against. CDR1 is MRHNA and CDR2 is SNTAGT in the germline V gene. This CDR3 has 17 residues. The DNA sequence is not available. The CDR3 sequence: CASSDSASGGGTDTQYF.

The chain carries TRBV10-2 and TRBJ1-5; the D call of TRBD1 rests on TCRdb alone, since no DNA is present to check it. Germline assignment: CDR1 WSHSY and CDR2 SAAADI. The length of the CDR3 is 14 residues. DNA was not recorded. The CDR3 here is CASRGHRVDQPQHF.

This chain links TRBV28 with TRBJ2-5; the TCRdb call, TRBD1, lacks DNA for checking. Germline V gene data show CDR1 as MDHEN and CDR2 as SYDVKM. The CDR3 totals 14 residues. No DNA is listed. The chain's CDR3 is CASRAWDSQETQYF.

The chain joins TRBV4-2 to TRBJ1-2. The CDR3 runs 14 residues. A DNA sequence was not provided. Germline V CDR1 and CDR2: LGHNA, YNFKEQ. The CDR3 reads CASSQEEGRDGYTF.

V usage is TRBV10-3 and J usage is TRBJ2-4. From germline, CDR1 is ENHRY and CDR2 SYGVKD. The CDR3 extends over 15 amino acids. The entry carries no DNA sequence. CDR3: CAISEFGGSENIQYF.

CDR3 sequence reads: CASSSGAGDTQYF. The chain is built from TRBV5-1 and TRBJ2-3; there is no DNA to check the TCRdb D call of TRBD2. The CDR3 has 13 amino acids. A DNA sequence was not provided. The germline V gene has CDR1 SGHRS and CDR2 YFSETQ.

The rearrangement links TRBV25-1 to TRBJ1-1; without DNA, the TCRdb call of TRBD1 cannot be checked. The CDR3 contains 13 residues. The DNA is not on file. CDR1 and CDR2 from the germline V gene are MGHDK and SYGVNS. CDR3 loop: CASSDPDSNKAFF.

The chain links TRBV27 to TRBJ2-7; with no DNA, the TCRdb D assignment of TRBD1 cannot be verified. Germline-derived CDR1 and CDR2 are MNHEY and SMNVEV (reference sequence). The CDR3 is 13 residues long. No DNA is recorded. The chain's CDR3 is CASLNRGTYEQYF.

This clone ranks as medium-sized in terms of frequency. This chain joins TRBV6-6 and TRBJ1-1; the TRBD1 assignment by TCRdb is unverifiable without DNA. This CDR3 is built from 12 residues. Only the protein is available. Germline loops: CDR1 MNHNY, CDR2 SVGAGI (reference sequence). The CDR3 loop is CASSYADRGAFF.

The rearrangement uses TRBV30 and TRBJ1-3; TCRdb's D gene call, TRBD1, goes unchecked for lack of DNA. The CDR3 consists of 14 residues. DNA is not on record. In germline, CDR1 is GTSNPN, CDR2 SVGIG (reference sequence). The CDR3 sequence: CAWSVTGPGNTIYF.

The CDR3 spells CASSLDGKDYTF. The chain joins TRBV5-1 to TRBJ1-2. Germline CDR1 is SGHRS and CDR2 is YFSETQ. The CDR3 covers 12 residues. No DNA appears here.

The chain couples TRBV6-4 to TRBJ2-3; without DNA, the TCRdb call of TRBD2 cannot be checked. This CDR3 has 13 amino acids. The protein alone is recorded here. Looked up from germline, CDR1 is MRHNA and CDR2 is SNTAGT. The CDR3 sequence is CASSSGSTDTQYF.

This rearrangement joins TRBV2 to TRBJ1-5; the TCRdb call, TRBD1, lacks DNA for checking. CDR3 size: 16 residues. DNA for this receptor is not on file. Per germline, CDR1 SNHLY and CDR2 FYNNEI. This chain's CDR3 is CASSSQGRVSNQPQHF.

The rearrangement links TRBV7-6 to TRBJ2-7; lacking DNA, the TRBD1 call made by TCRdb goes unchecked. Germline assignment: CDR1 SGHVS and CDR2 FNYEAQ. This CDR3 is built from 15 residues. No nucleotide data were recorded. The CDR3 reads CASSLINQGASSLYF.

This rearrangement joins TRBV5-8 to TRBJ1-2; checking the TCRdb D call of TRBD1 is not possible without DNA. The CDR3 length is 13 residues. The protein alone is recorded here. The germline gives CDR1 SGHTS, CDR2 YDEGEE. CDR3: CASSSKTGNGYTF.

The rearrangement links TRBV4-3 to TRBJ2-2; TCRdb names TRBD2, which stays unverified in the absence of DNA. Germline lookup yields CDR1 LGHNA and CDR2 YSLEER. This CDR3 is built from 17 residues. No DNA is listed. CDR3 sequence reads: CASSQDLPQGTTGELFF.

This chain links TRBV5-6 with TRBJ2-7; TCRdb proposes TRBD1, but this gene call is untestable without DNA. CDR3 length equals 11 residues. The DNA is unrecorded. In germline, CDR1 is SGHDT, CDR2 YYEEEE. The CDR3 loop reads CASSLQGEQYF.

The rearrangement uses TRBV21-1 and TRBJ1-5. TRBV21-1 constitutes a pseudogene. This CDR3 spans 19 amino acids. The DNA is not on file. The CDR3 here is CASSKGASGGSYSNQPQHF.

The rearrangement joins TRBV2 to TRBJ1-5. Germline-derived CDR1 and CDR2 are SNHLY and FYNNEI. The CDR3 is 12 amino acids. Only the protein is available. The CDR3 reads CASTNGNQPQHF.

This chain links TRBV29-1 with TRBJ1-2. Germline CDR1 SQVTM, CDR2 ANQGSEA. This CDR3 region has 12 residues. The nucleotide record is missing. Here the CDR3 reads CSVELPDYGYTF.

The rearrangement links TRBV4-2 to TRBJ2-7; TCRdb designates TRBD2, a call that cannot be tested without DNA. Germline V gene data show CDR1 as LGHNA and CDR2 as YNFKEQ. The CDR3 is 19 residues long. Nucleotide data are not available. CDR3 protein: CASSQGRASGSLEIYEQYF.

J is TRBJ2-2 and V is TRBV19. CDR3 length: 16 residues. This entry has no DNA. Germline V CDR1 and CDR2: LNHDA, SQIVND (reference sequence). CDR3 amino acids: CASSISTGRWSGELFF.

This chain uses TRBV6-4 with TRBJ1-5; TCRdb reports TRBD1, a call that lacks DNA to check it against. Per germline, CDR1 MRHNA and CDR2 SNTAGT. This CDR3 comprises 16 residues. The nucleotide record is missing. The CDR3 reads CASSVFTGSSNQPQHF.

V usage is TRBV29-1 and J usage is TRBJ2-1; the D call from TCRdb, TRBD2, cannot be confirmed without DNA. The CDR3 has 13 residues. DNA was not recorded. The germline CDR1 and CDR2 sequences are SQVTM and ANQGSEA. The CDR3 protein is CSGGVGPYNEQFF.